These 3 T cell receptor beta chains were all obtained from the same sample, sequenced in a study of chronic HIV infection and antiretroviral therapy. Each CDR3 protein is one row after TCRdb ran MiXCR on the 5' RACE reads. The data contain around 30,000 distinct CDR3 sequences, about 9.7% of them singletons. The material sequenced was peripheral blood. These receptors all stem from an adult who had HIV and had not received antiretroviral therapy, or was an uninfected healthy control (not recorded which).

Only a few counts were recorded for this clonotype. The chain has TRBV3-1 and TRBJ2-5; 7 bases fit TRBD1. Germline V gene sequence: CDR1 LGHDT, CDR2 YNNKEL (reference sequence). With 1 base clipped from V and 0 bases from J, the junction kept 5 bases outside the gene matches. This CDR3 region has 16 residues. CDR3 sequence: CASSQVRGQDQETQYF. CDR3 in DNA: TGTGCCAGCAGCCAAGTTCGCGGACAGGACCAAGAGACCCAGTACTTC.

CDR3 sequence: CAIRGSGDNEQFF. CDR3 bases: TGTGCCATCAGGGGTAGCGGGGACAATGAGCAGTTCTTC. V gene TRBV10-3 combines with J gene TRBJ2-1, with TRBD2 identical over 8 bases. The CDR3 totals 13 residues. Germline loops: CDR1 ENHRY, CDR2 SYGVKD. V gave up 6 bases and J gave up 5 bases; unmatched junction bases: 3.

V usage is TRBV2 and J usage is TRBJ1-1, with no clear D. Trimming removed 5 bases at V and 6 bases at J, with 10 bases between. Germline CDR1 is SNHLY and CDR2 is FYNNEI. The CDR3 spans 12 residues. The CDR3 here is CASSTDTAEAFF. CDR3 DNA sequence: TGTGCCAGCAGTACTGACACCGCTGAAGCTTTCTTT.